The 6 T cell receptor beta chains listed next were all sequenced from one sample in a study of blood T cells in healthy people across ages. Primed by a sample-barcoded 5' primer and a J-beta primer mix, a second PCR proceeded for 7 to 11 cycles. Each CDR3 protein is one row after TCRdb ran MiXCR on the 5' RACE reads. The data show 980,000 or so distinct CDR3 sequences, roughly 52% seen once. Source material: blood. Receptor source: a man between 25 and 39 years old in good health.

This clonotype was picked up a small number of times. This rearrangement joins TRBV20-1 to TRBJ1-1; D remains ambiguous. Germline-derived CDR1 and CDR2 are DFQATT and SNEGSKA (reference sequence). Trimming took off 6 bases at V and 10 bases at J, with 9 bases between the two ends. The CDR3 loop spans 9 amino acids. DNA of the CDR3: TGCAGTGCCTCTATTGGAGCTTTCTTT. Translating it yields CSASIGAFF.

This clonotype was counted only a few times. The chain employs TRBV7-2 and TRBJ2-7; D perhaps matches TRBD1 (5 bases). CDR1 is SGHTA, CDR2 FQGNSA, per germline. Trimming took off 4 bases at V and 2 bases at J, with 12 bases between the two ends. This CDR3 region has 14 residues. The CDR3 loop reads CASSSTEITYEQYF. Written as DNA, the CDR3 is TGTGCCAGCAGCTCGACAGAGATTACCTACGAGCAGTACTTC. Drawing the rest from reference TRBV7-2 and TRBJ2-7, the complete variable domain is GAGVSQSPSNKVTEKGKDVELRCDPISGHTALYWYRQSLGQGLEFLIYFQGNSAPDKSGLPSDRFSAERTGGSVSTLTIQRTQQEDSAVYLCASSSTEITYEQYFGPGTRLTVT.

The chain couples TRBV7-8 to TRBJ1-4, with D possibly matching TRBD1 (5 bases). V was cut by 3 bases and J by 5 bases, with 13 bases left in between. Germline values: CDR1 SGHVS, CDR2 FQNEAQ. This CDR3 comprises 15 residues. In DNA, the CDR3 is TGTGCCAGCAGCTTCACCGGGACGGAAAATGAAAAACTGTTTTTT. This codes for CASSFTGTENEKLFF.

The chain carries TRBV7-2 and TRBJ2-3; D might be TRBD1 or TRBD2, each matching 5 bases. In germline, CDR1 is SGHTA, CDR2 FQGNSA. The CDR3 is 13 amino acids. Trimming cost V 7 bases and J 5 bases, with 13 bases left between them. In DNA, the CDR3 is TGTGCCAGCACCGAAGAGGGGCGAGATACGCAGTATTTT. The encoded protein is CASTEEGRDTQYF.

In DNA form, the CDR3 reads TGTGCCAGCATTTCGGGCCTAACTGAAGCTTTCTTT. As protein: CASISGLTEAFF. The genes are TRBV6-2 or TRBV6-3 and TRBJ1-1; D is uncertain. V was pared by 7 bases and J by 5 bases, with 11 bases between. The CDR3 is 12 residues long. CDR1 is MNHEY, CDR2 SVGEGT, per germline.

This sequence joins TRBV19 and TRBJ2-7; D may correspond to TRBD1 or TRBD2 (5 bases each). The CDR3 covers 14 residues. V was clipped by 7 bases and J by 0 bases, with 13 bases between them. Germline assignment: CDR1 LNHDA and CDR2 SQIVND (reference sequence). The CDR3 loop reads CASMNRDGSYEQYF. The CDR3 nucleotides are TGTGCCAGTATGAACCGGGACGGCTCCTACGAGCAGTACTTC.